These T cell receptor beta chains were read from a single sample in a study of T-cell reconstitution after alpha-beta-depleted transplantation in children. Via MiXCR, TCRdb re-called the PCR reads, giving one row per CDR3 protein. The table includes under 750,000 distinct CDR3 sequences, more than 20% detected once. The sample in question was PBMCs, mostly from graft donor cells, obtained 360 days after TCRalphabeta/CD19-depleted stem cell transplant. The receptor set was obtained from a boy younger than two who had a stem cell transplant for acute myeloid leukemia, so the T cells may come from the graft donor. Each CDR3 is given with its conserved first and last residue. The D gene is left open where the match is weak. A row's size may be missing; if present it is once, few, many or a size class.

V gene: TRBV20-1; D gene: -; clone size: many; CDR3 protein: CGVPGHPGYTF
V gene: TRBV29-1; D gene: -; clone size: many; CDR3 protein: CSVEGGGTISYNEQFF
V gene: TRBV11-3; D gene: -; clone size: -; CDR3 protein: CASSATEVGTGELFF
V gene: TRBV20-1; D gene: -; clone size: -; CDR3 protein: CSGRGQRNEQFF
V gene: TRBV5-1; D gene: -; clone size: many; CDR3 protein: CASSLVGSGTRRADTQYF
V gene: TRBV20-1; D gene: -; clone size: many; CDR3 protein: CSASASGGLGYTF
V gene: TRBV7-9; D gene: -; clone size: few; CDR3 protein: CASSLDTGYSNQPQHF
V gene: TRBV28; D gene: TRBD1; clone size: -; CDR3 protein: CASSPYHRGQMNTEAFF
V gene: TRBV29-1; D gene: -; clone size: few; CDR3 protein: CSVEIGPALSGANVLTF
V gene: TRBV5-6; D gene: -; clone size: once; CDR3 protein: CASSWKWTAAKNIQYF
V gene: TRBV7-2; D gene: -; clone size: -; CDR3 protein: CASSPSGRGPNEQFF
V gene: TRBV7-2; D gene: -; clone size: few; CDR3 protein: CASSSPRDAYTQYF
V gene: TRBV20-1; D gene: -; clone size: -; CDR3 protein: CSARAYNRDFKETQYF
V gene: TRBV3-1; D gene: -; clone size: -; CDR3 protein: CASNWGVNTEAFF
V gene: TRBV11-2; D gene: -; clone size: many; CDR3 protein: CASSLGGLGTEAFF
V gene: TRBV7-2; D gene: -; clone size: few; CDR3 protein: CASSLLQGPTEAFF
V gene: TRBV7-9; D gene: -; clone size: -; CDR3 protein: CASSPVLTGEQYF
V gene: TRBV11-2; D gene: -; clone size: -; CDR3 protein: CASSAGPGRPSEGGELFF
V gene: TRBV3-1; D gene: TRBD1; clone size: many; CDR3 protein: CASSPRGLAYEQYF
V gene: TRBV20-1; D gene: -; clone size: -; CDR3 protein: CSATTGRPTDTQYF
V gene: TRBV20-1; D gene: -; clone size: few; CDR3 protein: CSARKRRRSGNTIYF
V gene: TRBV12-3/TRBV12-4; D gene: -; clone size: many; CDR3 protein: CASSWEKGDTQYF
V gene: TRBV18; D gene: -; clone size: -; CDR3 protein: CASSLRAGLGMYF
V gene: TRBV20-1; D gene: TRBD2; clone size: few; CDR3 protein: CRVSGGADNEQFF
V gene: TRBV20-1; D gene: TRBD1; clone size: -; CDR3 protein: CSARWTGFNTEAFF
V gene: TRBV20-1; D gene: TRBD1; clone size: few; CDR3 protein: CSARPSGQYQETQYF
V gene: TRBV4-1; D gene: -; clone size: many; CDR3 protein: CASSQDVYGTGYNEQFF
V gene: TRBV7-9; D gene: -; clone size: -; CDR3 protein: CASSLAGDRNEQFF
V gene: TRBV4-2; D gene: -; clone size: -; CDR3 protein: CASSLHAGASTDTQYF
V gene: TRBV10-3; D gene: -; clone size: -; CDR3 protein: CATRREPGELFF
V gene: TRBV5-6; D gene: TRBD2; clone size: -; CDR3 protein: CASSLRGGAITDTQYF
V gene: TRBV12-3/TRBV12-4; D gene: TRBD2; clone size: few; CDR3 protein: CASSLRGLAGGTYNEQFF
V gene: TRBV6-1; D gene: TRBD1; clone size: -; CDR3 protein: CASRQGVYNEQFF
V gene: TRBV20-1; D gene: -; clone size: few; CDR3 protein: CSAGDFTGELFF
V gene: TRBV6-5; D gene: -; clone size: -; CDR3 protein: CASSSGRGEQNSPLHF
V gene: TRBV4-2; D gene: -; clone size: -; CDR3 protein: CASSQDPIYRDLGSREQFF
V gene: TRBV20-1; D gene: TRBD2; clone size: -; CDR3 protein: CGGLAGGQYNEQFF
V gene: TRBV20-1; D gene: TRBD1; clone size: many; CDR3 protein: CSANNPTGGYTEAFF
V gene: TRBV12-3/TRBV12-4; D gene: -; clone size: many; CDR3 protein: CASSLAGADRFYGYTF
V gene: TRBV7-2; D gene: TRBD1; clone size: few; CDR3 protein: CASSLTGTGGADTQYF
V gene: TRBV7-9; D gene: -; clone size: few; CDR3 protein: CASSYFPANTEAFF
V gene: TRBV18; D gene: -; clone size: -; CDR3 protein: CASSPTKGTGNEQFF
V gene: TRBV20-1; D gene: -; clone size: -; CDR3 protein: CSAPSHTGQYEQYF
V gene: TRBV12-3/TRBV12-4; D gene: TRBD2; clone size: many; CDR3 protein: CASSYIAGEVQYF
V gene: TRBV28; D gene: TRBD1; clone size: few; CDR3 protein: CASNRAPRDRVGDTQYF
V gene: TRBV7-8; D gene: -; clone size: -; CDR3 protein: CASSFSRYPSYEQYF
V gene: TRBV12-3/TRBV12-4; D gene: -; clone size: many; CDR3 protein: CASSLSPTGELFF
V gene: TRBV5-6; D gene: -; clone size: many; CDR3 protein: CASSLISYPNNEQFF
V gene: TRBV27; D gene: TRBD2; clone size: -; CDR3 protein: CASSYSGARYEQYF
V gene: TRBV5-6; D gene: TRBD2; clone size: -; CDR3 protein: CASSLMAGGRNEQFF
V gene: TRBV7-2; D gene: TRBD2; clone size: -; CDR3 protein: CASSLGRLASETQYF
V gene: TRBV10-3; D gene: -; clone size: many; CDR3 protein: CAISEGGNQPQHF
V gene: TRBV6-1; D gene: -; clone size: -; CDR3 protein: CASSPQGQVNIQYF
V gene: TRBV28; D gene: TRBD1; clone size: -; CDR3 protein: CASSLPQGYNSPLHF